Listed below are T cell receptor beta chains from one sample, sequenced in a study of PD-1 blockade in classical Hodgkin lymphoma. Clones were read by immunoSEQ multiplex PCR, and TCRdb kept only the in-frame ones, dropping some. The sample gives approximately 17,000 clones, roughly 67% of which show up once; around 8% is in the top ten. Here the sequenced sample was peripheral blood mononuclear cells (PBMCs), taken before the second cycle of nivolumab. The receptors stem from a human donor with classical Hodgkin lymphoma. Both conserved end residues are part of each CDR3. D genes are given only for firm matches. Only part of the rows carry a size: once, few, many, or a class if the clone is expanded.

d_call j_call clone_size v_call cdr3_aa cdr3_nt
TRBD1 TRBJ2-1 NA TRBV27 CASRTGVPYNEQFF TGTGCCAGCAGAACAGGGGTACCCTACAATGAGCAGTTCTTC
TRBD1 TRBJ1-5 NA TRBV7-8 CASSSTGTVGNQPQHF TGTGCCAGCAGTTCAACAGGGACAGTAGGCAATCAGCCCCAGCATTTT
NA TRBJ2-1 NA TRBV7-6 CASSLDIGDNEQFF TGTGCCAGCAGCTTAGATATAGGAGACAATGAGCAGTTCTTC
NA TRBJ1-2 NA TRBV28 CASSPPPARRYGYTF TGTGCCAGCAGCCCCCCCCCGGCGAGGCGATATGGCTACACCTTC
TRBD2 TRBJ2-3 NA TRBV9 CASRDGRARGGTQYF TGTGCCAGCAGGGACGGGAGGGCCCGGGGTGGTACGCAGTATTTT
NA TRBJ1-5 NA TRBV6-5 CASNYSHRINQPQHF TGTGCCAGCAATTACTCCCACAGGATCAATCAGCCCCAGCATTTT
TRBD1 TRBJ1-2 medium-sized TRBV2 CASSDMDRGPYGYTF TGTGCCAGCAGTGATATGGACAGGGGTCCCTATGGCTACACCTTC
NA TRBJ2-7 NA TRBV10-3 CAISESRGLPSYEQYF TGTGCCATCAGTGAGTCCAGGGGACTCCCCTCCTACGAGCAGTACTTC
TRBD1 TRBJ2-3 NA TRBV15 CATSRAPRQGLTDTQYF TGTGCCACCAGCAGAGCCCCCAGACAGGGCCTCACAGATACGCAGTATTTT
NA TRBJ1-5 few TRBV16 CASSQNPQTINSNQPQHF TGTGCCAGCAGCCAAAACCCCCAAACGATTAATAGCAATCAGCCCCAGCATTTT
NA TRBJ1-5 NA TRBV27 CASRAGTTQPQHF TGTGCCAGCAGGGCCGGGACAACTCAGCCCCAGCATTTT
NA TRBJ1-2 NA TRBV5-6 CASSRLAGYLNYGYTF TGTGCCAGCAGTCGTCTAGCAGGGTACCTTAACTATGGCTACACCTTC
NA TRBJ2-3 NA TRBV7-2 CASNRPRAGTGNTQYF TGTGCCAGCAACAGACCTAGGGCCGGAACCGGGAATACGCAGTATTTT
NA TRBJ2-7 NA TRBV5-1 CASSLTTGKNEQYF TGCGCCAGCAGCTTGACGACTGGAAAAAACGAGCAGTACTTC
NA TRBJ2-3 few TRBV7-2 CASSLAGVTDTQYF TGTGCCAGCAGCTTAGCGGGAGTCACAGATACGCAGTATTTT
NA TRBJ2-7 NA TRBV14 CASSQVRHGGEQYF TGTGCCAGCAGCCAAGTCAGACACGGCGGCGAGCAGTACTTC
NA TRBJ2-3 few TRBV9 CASSAPTRSGTDTQYF TGTGCCAGCAGCGCCCCGACCAGATCGGGCACAGATACGCAGTATTTT
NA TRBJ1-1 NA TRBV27 CASSPTSGAAEAFF TGTGCCAGCAGCCCAACCTCTGGGGCAGCTGAAGCTTTCTTT
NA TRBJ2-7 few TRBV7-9 CASSSPDSYEQYF TGTGCCAGCAGCTCACCGGACAGCTACGAGCAGTACTTC
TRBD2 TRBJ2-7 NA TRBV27 CASPLFPSGRSDEQYF TGTGCCAGTCCCTTATTTCCTAGCGGGAGATCAGACGAGCAGTACTTC
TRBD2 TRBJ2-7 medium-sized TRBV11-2 CASSLVAGGPSSYEQYF TGTGCCAGCAGCTTAGTAGCGGGAGGGCCGAGCTCCTACGAGCAGTACTTC
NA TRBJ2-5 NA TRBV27 CASSLWGARETQYF TGTGCCAGCAGTTTATGGGGGGCGCGTGAGACCCAGTACTTC
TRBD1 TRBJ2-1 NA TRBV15 CATSRGGRQGMNEQFF TGTGCCACCAGCAGAGGGGGACGACAGGGTATGAATGAGCAGTTCTTC
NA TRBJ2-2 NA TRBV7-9 CASSFGGAGELFF TGTGCCAGCAGCTTTGGTGGCGCCGGGGAGCTGTTTTTT
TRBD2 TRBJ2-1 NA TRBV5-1 CASSLEGSGDEQFF TGCGCCAGCAGCTTGGAAGGTAGCGGGGATGAGCAGTTCTTC
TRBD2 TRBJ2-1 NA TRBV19 CASSPSGRAGNEQFF TGTGCCAGTAGTCCCAGCGGGAGGGCCGGCAATGAGCAGTTCTTC
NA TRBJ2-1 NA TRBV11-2 CASSLDRTLGYNEQFF TGTGCCAGCAGCTTAGACCGGACTCTAGGCTACAATGAGCAGTTCTTC
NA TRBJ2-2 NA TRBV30 CAWSVLEPRNTGELFF TGTGCCTGGAGTGTACTGGAGCCTAGGAACACCGGGGAGCTGTTTTTT
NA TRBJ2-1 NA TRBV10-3 CATKEVYDLNEQFF TGTGCCACCAAGGAGGTGTATGACTTAAATGAGCAGTTCTTC
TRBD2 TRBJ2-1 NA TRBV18 CASSPRNGREGLEQFF TGTGCCAGCTCACCACGGAACGGGAGGGAGGGCCTTGAGCAGTTCTTC
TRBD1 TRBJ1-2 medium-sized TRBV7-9 CASSLGQGENGYTF TGTGCCAGCAGCCTCGGACAGGGCGAAAATGGCTACACCTTC
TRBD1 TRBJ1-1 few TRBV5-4 CASSGQGATEAFF TGTGCCAGCAGCGGACAGGGGGCCACTGAAGCTTTCTTT
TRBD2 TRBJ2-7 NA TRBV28 CASTQGLAYEQYF TGTGCCAGCACTCAGGGACTAGCCTACGAGCAGTACTTC
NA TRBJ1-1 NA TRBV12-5 CASGSPPEDRPNTEAFF TGTGCTAGTGGTTCACCACCTGAGGACAGACCGAACACTGAAGCTTTCTTT
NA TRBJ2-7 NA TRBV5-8 CASSLGLASSYEQYF TGTGCCAGCAGCTTGGGGTTAGCGAGCTCCTACGAGCAGTACTTC
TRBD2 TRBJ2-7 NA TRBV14 CASTPASGRVQYF TGTGCCAGCACCCCAGCTAGCGGGAGGGTGCAGTACTTC
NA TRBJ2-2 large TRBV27 CASSLGTYNTGELFF TGTGCCAGCAGTTTAGGGACATACAACACCGGGGAGCTGTTTTTT
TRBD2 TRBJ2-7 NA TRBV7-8 CASSWVSGSNNEQYF TGTGCCAGCAGCTGGGTTAGCGGGAGTAACAACGAGCAGTACTTC
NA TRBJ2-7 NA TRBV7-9 CASCPGTSHEQYF TGTGCCAGCTGCCCGGGGACAAGCCACGAGCAGTACTTC
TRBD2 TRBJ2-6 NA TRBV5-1 CASFPGGSGANVLTF TGCGCCAGCTTCCCGGGGGGCTCTGGGGCCAACGTCCTGACTTTC
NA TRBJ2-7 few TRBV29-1 CSAYLQTHYEQYF TGCAGCGCCTACTTACAGACTCACTACGAGCAGTACTTC
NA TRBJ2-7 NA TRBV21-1 CASSGSGEVYEQYF TGTGCCAGCAGCGGAAGCGGGGAGGTTTACGAGCAGTACTTC
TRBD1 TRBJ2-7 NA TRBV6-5 CASSPPGTGTYEQYF TGTGCCAGCAGTCCGCCAGGGACAGGGACCTACGAGCAGTACTTC
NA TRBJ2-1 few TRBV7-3 CASSLTGAHEQFF TGTGCCAGCAGCTTAACTGGGGCTCATGAGCAGTTCTTC
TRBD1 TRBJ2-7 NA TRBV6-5 CASRPGQGPYEQYF TGTGCCAGCAGGCCGGGACAGGGCCCCTACGAGCAGTACTTC
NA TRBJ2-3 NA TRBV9 CASSVGLGGWTDTQYF TGTGCCAGCAGCGTAGGGCTTGGCGGGTGGACAGATACGCAGTATTTT
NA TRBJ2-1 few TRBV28 CASSLPRRSGNEQFF TGTGCCAGCAGTCTCCCTCGGCGGAGTGGTAATGAGCAGTTCTTC
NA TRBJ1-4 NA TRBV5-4 CASSLVGRETNEKLFF TGTGCCAGCAGCTTGGTAGGGAGGGAAACTAATGAAAAACTGTTTTTT
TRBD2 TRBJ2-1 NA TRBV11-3 CASSLVSVAGGHNEQFF TGTGCCAGCAGCTTAGTGTCGGTAGCGGGAGGGCACAATGAGCAGTTCTTC
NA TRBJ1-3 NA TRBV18 CASSPGTGDSGNTIYF TGTGCCAGCTCACCGGGAACCGGCGACTCTGGAAACACCATATATTTT
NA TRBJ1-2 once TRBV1 CTSSRCVCRKTYGYTF TGCACCAGCAGTAGATGTGTTTGTCGAAAGACCTATGGCTACACCTTC
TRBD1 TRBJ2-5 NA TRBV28 CASRGQGRETQYF TGTGCCAGCAGGGGACAGGGGAGAGAGACCCAGTACTTC
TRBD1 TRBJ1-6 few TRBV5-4 CASSSSGQGYNSPLHF TGTGCCAGCAGCTCTTCTGGACAGGGCTATAATTCACCCCTCCACTTT
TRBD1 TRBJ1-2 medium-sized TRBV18 CASSGQGVDNYGYTF TGTGCCAGCTCAGGACAGGGGGTCGATAACTATGGCTACACCTTC
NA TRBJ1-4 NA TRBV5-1 CASSPGGGATNEKLFF TGCGCCAGCAGCCCGGGGGGGGGTGCAACTAATGAAAAACTGTTTTTT
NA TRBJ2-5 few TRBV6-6 CASQDPQETQYF TGTGCCAGCCAAGATCCCCAAGAGACCCAGTACTTC
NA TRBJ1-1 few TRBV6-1 CASSVGNTEAFF TGTGCCAGCAGTGTCGGTAACACTGAAGCTTTCTTT
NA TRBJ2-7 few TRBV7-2 CASSLRTEFSYEQYF TGTGCCAGCAGCTTAAGAACAGAGTTCTCCTACGAGCAGTACTTC
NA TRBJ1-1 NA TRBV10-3 CASQGGANTEAFF TGTGCCTCACAGGGAGGGGCGAACACTGAAGCTTTCTTT